This T cell receptor (beta chain) was documented in a study of shared clonotypes between healthy human individuals. Study-level information: Donors had three CD4 naive, three CD4 memory, two CD8 naive and one CD8 memory plate apiece.

Libraries were prepared by immunoSEQ multiplex PCR; TCRdb keeps only in-frame clonotypes and omits some of them. The table has 600,000 to 700,000 clones, around 73% seen once. Splitting of CD4+ cells produced CD45RA+ naive and CD45RA-negative memory subsets. Germline loops: CDR1 MNHNY, CDR2 SVGAGI (reference sequence). Trimming took off 6 bases at V and 1 base at J, with 16 bases between the two ends. This CDR3 has 16 amino acids. Note on this clone: Antigen specificity is unknown.

Points from the study as a whole: Specimens sampled were limited to blood, with tissue repertoires likely differing.

The sequenced sample was memory CD4+ T cells sorted from blood. Stated subset: CD45RA-negative fraction. This receptor was obtained from a woman aged 25 to 45 in good health. The chain combines TRBV6-6 with TRBJ1-5; D is perhaps TRBD1 (6 bases). The CDR3 sequence: CASRPGRGGSNQPQHF. CDR3 DNA: TGTGCCAGCAGACCCGGCCGAGGGGGGAGCAATCAGCCCCAGCATTTT.